The 18 T cell receptor beta chains below were found in one sample sequenced in a study of cytomegalovirus exposure and HLA in healthy donors. Sequencing was performed with immunoSEQ multiplex PCR; in TCRdb, only in-frame clones are kept and a portion is missing. The data contain 55,000 to 75,000 clones, about 95% of them singletons. Input material: PBMCs. These receptors were taken from a young woman in good health and CMV-seronegative.

The chain uses TRBV7-9 and TRBJ2-2; D remains ambiguous. Germline CDR1 and CDR2: SEHNR and FQNEAQ (reference sequence). The length of the CDR3 is 15 residues. V shed 2 bases and J shed 1 base, with 8 bases lying between them. The CDR3 reads CASSLSPGNTGELFF. As DNA, the CDR3 is TGTGCCAGCAGCTTAAGCCCAGGGAACACCGGGGAGCTGTTTTTT. Full variable domain (remainder filled in from reference TRBV7-9 and TRBJ2-2): DTGVSQNPRHKITKRGQNVTFRCDPISEHNRLYWYRQTLGQGPEFLTYFQNEAQLEKSRLLSDRFSAERPKGSFSTLEIQRTEQGDSAMYLCASSLSPGNTGELFFGEGSRLTVL.

The chain has TRBV7-2 and TRBJ2-2; 7 bases are a match to TRBD1. CDR3 size: 14 residues. Germline CDR1 reads SGHTA; CDR2 reads FQGNSA. The ends lost 3 bases at V and 6 bases at J; junction bases unmatched: 4. The CDR3 nucleotides read TGTGCCAGCAGCTTGACAGGGAGCGCCGGGGAGCTGTTTTTT. It translates to CASSLTGSAGELFF.

CDR3 nucleotides: TGCGCCAGCAGCCCGACATTGGCTAATGAAAAACTGTTTTTT. It translates to CASSPTLANEKLFF. This chain connects TRBV4-3 to TRBJ1-4, with D unresolved. Germline CDR1 is LGHNA and CDR2 is YSLEER. Between the trimmed V and J ends, which lost 4 bases and 3 bases, there was a span of 9 bases. The CDR3 totals 14 residues.

This clone was seen once. The chain links TRBV6-5 to TRBJ1-2, with a weak D call TRBD1 (6 bases). Trimming cost V 0 bases and J 6 bases, with 11 bases left between them. The germline gives CDR1 MNHEY, CDR2 SVGAGI. This CDR3 comprises 14 residues. The CDR3 region has the DNA TGTGCCAGCAGTTACTCGACACAGGGCGATGGCTACACCTTC. The encoded protein is CASSYSTQGDGYTF.

V usage is TRBV28 and J usage is TRBJ1-5; D perhaps matches TRBD1 (6 bases). CDR1 and CDR2 (germline): MDHEN, SYDVKM. Trimming took 6 bases from V and 1 from J, leaving 16 bases between them. The CDR3 runs 16 residues. CDR3 in amino acids: CASSLRTVDSNQPQHF. As DNA, the CDR3 is TGTGCCAGCAGCCTACGGACAGTAGACAGCAATCAGCCCCAGCATTTT.

The chain recombines TRBV28 with TRBJ1-1; D is perhaps TRBD1 (6 bases). CDR1 MDHEN and CDR2 SYDVKM come from the germline V gene. The CDR3 is 14 amino acids. Trimming removed 6 bases from V and 4 bases from J, with 15 bases in between. The CDR3, as DNA: TGTGCCAGCAGCTCCCAGGGGCCGGTCACTGAAGCTTTCTTT. Translation: CASSSQGPVTEAFF.

Points on this clone: At one end, the junction sequence differs from germline, possibly due to a read error. This chain's CDR3 is CASSPKTGVEQFF. CDR3 DNA: TGTGCTAGCAGCCCAAAGACAGGGGTTGAGCAGTTCTTC. The chain recombines TRBV7-7 with TRBJ2-1, with TRBD1 matching 8 bases. The CDR3 has 13 amino acids. Germline loops: CDR1 SSHAT, CDR2 FNYEAQ (reference sequence).

This chain links TRBV5-4 with TRBJ2-3; TRBD2 might be the D (5 bases). The CDR3 has 12 amino acids. Trimming removed 6 bases from V and 3 bases from J, with 8 bases in between. CDR1 and CDR2 from the germline V gene are SGHNT and YYREEE (reference sequence). The DNA for the CDR3 is TGTGCCAGCACCCGGGGAACAGATACGCAGTATTTT. Amino acids: CASTRGTDTQYF.

The sample holds a few counts of this clone. The rearrangement uses TRBV21-1 and TRBJ2-7; TRBD2 was called by the table and not checked on the DNA. TRBV21-1 is a listed pseudogene. This CDR3 comprises 14 residues. In DNA, the CDR3 is TGTGCCAGCAGCAAAGGGGGACTAGCGGGGGAGCAGTACTTC. Translating gives CASSKGGLAGEQYF.

The chain carries TRBV19 and TRBJ2-7, with 10 bases fitting TRBD1. With V trimmed by 8 bases and J by 3 bases, 7 bases remained unmatched. Germline V gene lookup returns CDR1 LNHDA and CDR2 SQIVND (reference sequence). This CDR3 region has 14 residues. The CDR3 nucleotides read TGTGCCAGTGGCGCCGGGACAGGGGTCTACGAGCAGTACTTC. Translating gives CASGAGTGVYEQYF.

Here the CDR3 DNA reads TGTGCCAGTCCCCGGGGGGGAGGGGAAAAACTGTTTTTT. As protein: CASPRGGGEKLFF. The genes are TRBV19 and TRBJ1-4; perhaps TRBD1 as D (5 bases). CDR1 is LNHDA, CDR2 SQIVND, per germline (reference sequence). The length of the CDR3 is 13 residues. Trimming left V 8 bases short and J 8 bases short, with 15 bases between. Combining the CDR3 with reference TRBV19 and TRBJ1-4 gives the whole variable domain DGGITQSPKYLFRKEGQNVTLSCEQNLNHDAMYWYRQDPGQGLRLIYYSQIVNDFQKGDIAEGYSVSREKKESFPLTVTSAQKNPTAFYLCASPRGGGEKLFFGSGTQLSVL.

This sequence joins TRBV28 and TRBJ1-2; D unclear. The germline V gene has CDR1 MDHEN and CDR2 SYDVKM. The CDR3 is made up of 16 amino acids. Trimming removed 1 base from V and 6 bases from J, with 18 bases in between. The chain's CDR3 is CASSLSRPLGRNGYTF. CDR3 DNA: TGTGCCAGCAGTTTATCCAGGCCCCTGGGTCGGAATGGCTACACCTTC.

In its sample, this clone was seen once. The genes are TRBV25-1 and TRBJ2-5, with no clear D. CDR3 length: 16 amino acids. Looked up from germline, CDR1 is MGHDK and CDR2 is SYGVNS. The germline V and J ends were trimmed by 1 base and 5 bases, with 17 bases remaining between them. CDR3 amino acids: CASSEFRPAFGETQYF. The DNA of the CDR3 is TGTGCCAGCAGTGAATTTCGTCCCGCGTTCGGGGAGACCCAGTACTTC. Variable domain in full (rest from reference TRBV25-1 and TRBJ2-5): EADIYQTPRYLVIGTGKKITLECSQTMGHDKMYWYQQDPGMELHLIHYSYGVNSTEKGDLSSESTVSRIRTEHFPLTLESARPSHTSQYLCASSEFRPAFGETQYFGPGTRLLVL.

This chain links TRBV6-1 with TRBJ1-5; D is ambiguous. V gave up 8 bases and J gave up 4 bases, with 15 bases separating them. This CDR3 is built from 14 residues. The germline V gene has CDR1 MNHNS and CDR2 SASEGT. The CDR3 loop is CASLAAMRNQPQHF. In DNA form, the CDR3 reads TGTGCCAGCCTGGCAGCCATGAGGAATCAGCCCCAGCATTTT.

The rearrangement uses TRBV21-1 and TRBJ2-5; the listed D gene, TRBD2, was not tested against the DNA. TRBV21-1 is marked as a pseudogene. The CDR3 covers 16 residues. CDR3 nucleotides: TGTGCCAGCAGCACTTGGGCTAGCGGGGGCGCAGAGACCCAGTACTTC. This translates into CASSTWASGGAETQYF.

This chain uses TRBV5-1 with TRBJ2-1, with a tentative D call TRBD2 (6 bases). The germline V and J ends were trimmed by 4 bases and 0 bases, with 14 bases remaining between them. The CDR3 is made up of 16 amino acids. Germline V gene sequence: CDR1 SGHRS, CDR2 YFSETQ. The CDR3 loop reads CASSPGVGSSYNEQFF. The CDR3 DNA reads as TGCGCCAGCAGCCCGGGGGTTGGCAGCTCCTACAATGAGCAGTTCTTC.

This clone appeared once. The V and J genes are TRBV7-6 and TRBJ2-7; 13 bases line up with TRBD2. The CDR3 spans 20 residues. Germline lookup yields CDR1 SGHVS and CDR2 FNYEAQ. The junction had 16 bases not matched to a gene; V was cut back by 5 bases and J by 0 bases. As DNA, the CDR3 is TGTGCCAGCAGCCCACTCCGCCCGACTAGCGGGGGGACCGTCTCCTACGAGCAGTACTTC. Translating gives CASSPLRPTSGGTVSYEQYF.

This clone was found once. This rearrangement joins TRBV5-1 to TRBJ2-7, with D possibly matching TRBD2 (6 bases). This CDR3 contains 14 residues. V gave up 3 bases and J gave up 3 bases, with 13 bases separating them. Germline V gene sequence: CDR1 SGHRS, CDR2 YFSETQ. CDR3 in amino acids: CASSSGVTSYEQYF. The CDR3 DNA follows: TGCGCCAGCAGCTCGGGGGTGACTAGCTACGAGCAGTACTTC. The full variable domain, rest sourced from reference TRBV5-1 and TRBJ2-7, is KAGVTQTPRYLIKTRGQQVTLSCSPISGHRSVSWYQQTPGQGLQFLFEYFSETQRNKGNFPGRFSGRQFSNSRSEMNVSTLELGDSALYLCASSSGVTSYEQYFGPGTRLTVT.